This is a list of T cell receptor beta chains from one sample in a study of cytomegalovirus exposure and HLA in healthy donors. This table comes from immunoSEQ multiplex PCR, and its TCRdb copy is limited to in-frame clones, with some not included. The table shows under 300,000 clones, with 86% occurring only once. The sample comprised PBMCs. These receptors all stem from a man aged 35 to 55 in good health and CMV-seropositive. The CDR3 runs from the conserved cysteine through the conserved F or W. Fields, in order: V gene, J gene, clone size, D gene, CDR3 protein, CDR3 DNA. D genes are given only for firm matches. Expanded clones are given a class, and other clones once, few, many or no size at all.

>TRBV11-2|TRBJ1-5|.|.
CASSLTGEAGQPQHF
TGTGCCAGCAGCTTAACTGGGGAGGCGGGACAGCCCCAGCATTTT
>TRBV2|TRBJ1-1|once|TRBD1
CASTRQGTNTEAFF
TGTGCCAGCACCCGACAGGGGACGAACACTGAAGCTTTCTTT
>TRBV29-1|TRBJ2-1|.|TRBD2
CSVDGTSSYNEQFF
TGCAGCGTCGACGGGACTAGCTCCTACAATGAGCAGTTCTTC
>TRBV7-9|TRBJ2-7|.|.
CASSTGQTYEQYF
TGTGCCAGCAGCACCGGACAAACCTACGAGCAGTACTTC
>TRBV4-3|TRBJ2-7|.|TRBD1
CASSQRTGTYEQYF
TGCGCCAGCAGCCAGAGGACAGGTACCTACGAGCAGTACTTC
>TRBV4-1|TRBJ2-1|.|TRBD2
CASSRQSGTSGRGTYNEQFF
TGCGCCAGCAGCCGACAGTCCGGGACTAGCGGGAGGGGGACCTACAATGAGCAGTTCTTC
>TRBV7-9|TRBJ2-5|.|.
CASSTQGRETQYF
TGTGCCAGCAGCACACAGGGCCGGGAGACCCAGTACTTC
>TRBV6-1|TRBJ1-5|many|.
CASSTNAYSNQPQHF
TGTGCCAGCAGCACGAATGCCTATAGCAATCAGCCCCAGCATTTT
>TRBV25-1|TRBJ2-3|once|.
CASSDRQLTDTQYF
TGTGCCAGCAGTGACCGACAGCTAACAGATACGCAGTATTTT
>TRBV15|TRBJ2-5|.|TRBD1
CATSRRTGKGETQYF
TGTGCCACCAGCAGGCGGACAGGGAAGGGAGAGACCCAGTACTTC
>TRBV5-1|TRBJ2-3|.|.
CASSSNPGLSTDTQYF
TGCGCCAGCAGCTCCAATCCGGGACTTAGCACAGATACGCAGTATTTT
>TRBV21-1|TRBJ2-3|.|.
CASRTPGAGDTQYF
TGTGCCAGCCGAACGCCGGGAGCGGGAGATACGCAGTATTTT
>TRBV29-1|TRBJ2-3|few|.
CSVSILSGFTDTQYF
TGCAGCGTCTCCATACTTAGCGGCTTCACAGATACGCAGTATTTT
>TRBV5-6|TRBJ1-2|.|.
CASSLGLNYGYTF
TGTGCCAGCAGCCTGGGACTGAACTATGGCTACACCTTC
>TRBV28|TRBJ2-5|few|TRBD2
CASRAPGLAGGTKTQYF
TGTGCCAGCCGAGCCCCCGGACTAGCGGGAGGGACAAAGACCCAGTACTTC
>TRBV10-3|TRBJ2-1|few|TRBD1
CAIGAGTDSHNEQFF
TGTGCCATCGGGGCCGGGACAGACAGTCACAATGAGCAGTTCTTC
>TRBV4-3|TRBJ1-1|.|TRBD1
CASSQETGRNTEAFF
TGCGCCAGCAGCCAAGAGACAGGGCGAAACACTGAAGCTTTCTTT
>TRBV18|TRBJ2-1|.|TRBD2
CASSPPRLLAGGPGEQFF
TGTGCCAGCTCACCCCCGAGGCTCCTAGCGGGAGGGCCAGGTGAGCAGTTCTTC
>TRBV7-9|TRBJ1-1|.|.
CASGGRNTEAFF
TGTGCCAGCGGAGGGCGCAACACTGAAGCTTTCTTT
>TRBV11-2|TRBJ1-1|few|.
CASSLGWSRTEAFF
TGTGCCAGCAGCTTAGGATGGAGCCGCACTGAAGCTTTCTTT
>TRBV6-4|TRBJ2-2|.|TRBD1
CASRVPGQGAIRPGELFF
TGTGCCAGCCGGGTCCCGGGACAGGGGGCGATTCGTCCCGGGGAGCTGTTTTTT
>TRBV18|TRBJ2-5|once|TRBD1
CASFRQGRETQYF
TGTGCCAGCTTTCGACAGGGAAGGGAGACCCAGTACTTC
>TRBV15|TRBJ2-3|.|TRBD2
CATSRGPTSGRPDTQYF
TGTGCCACCAGCAGGGGACCGACTAGCGGGAGACCAGATACGCAGTATTTT
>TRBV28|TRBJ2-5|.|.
CATGLTREQYF
TGTGCCACCGGCTTGACTCGTGAGCAGTACTTC
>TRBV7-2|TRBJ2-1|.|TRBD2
CASSLREVWFF
TGTGCCAGCAGCTTACGGGAGGTGTGGTTCTTC
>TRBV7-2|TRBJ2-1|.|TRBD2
CASSSGLAAYYNEQFF
TGTGCCAGCAGCTCAGGACTAGCGGCTTACTACAATGAGCAGTTCTTC
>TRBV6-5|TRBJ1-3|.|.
CASSRNPGHINTIYF
TGTGCCAGCAGCAGAAACCCGGGACACATAAACACCATATATTTT
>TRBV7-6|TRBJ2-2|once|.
CASSSLDSLGTGELFF
TGTGCCAGCAGTTCGCTAGACAGCTTGGGGACCGGGGAGCTGTTTTTT